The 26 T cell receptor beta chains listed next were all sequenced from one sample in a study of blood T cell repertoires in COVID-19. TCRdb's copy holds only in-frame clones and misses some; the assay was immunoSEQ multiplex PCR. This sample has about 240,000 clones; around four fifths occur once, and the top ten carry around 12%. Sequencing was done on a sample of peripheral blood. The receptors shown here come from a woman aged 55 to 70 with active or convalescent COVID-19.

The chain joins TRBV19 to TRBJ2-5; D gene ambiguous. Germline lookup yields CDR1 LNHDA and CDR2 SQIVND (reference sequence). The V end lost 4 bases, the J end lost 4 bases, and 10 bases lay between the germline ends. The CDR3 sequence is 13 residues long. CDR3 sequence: CASSTVTGETQYF. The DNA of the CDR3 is TGTGCCAGTAGTACAGTAACGGGAGAGACCCAGTACTTC.

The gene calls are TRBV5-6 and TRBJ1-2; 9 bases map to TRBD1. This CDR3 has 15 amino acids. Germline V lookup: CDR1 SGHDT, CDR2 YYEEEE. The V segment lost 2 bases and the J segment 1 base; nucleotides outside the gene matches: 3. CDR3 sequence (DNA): TGTGCCAGCAGCTTCATGGACAGGGGTAACTATGGCTACACCTTC. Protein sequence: CASSFMDRGNYGYTF.

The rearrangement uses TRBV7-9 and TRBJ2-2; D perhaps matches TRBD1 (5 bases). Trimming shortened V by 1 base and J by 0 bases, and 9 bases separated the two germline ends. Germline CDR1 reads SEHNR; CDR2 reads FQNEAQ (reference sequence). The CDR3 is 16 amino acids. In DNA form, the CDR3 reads TGTGCCAGCAGCTTAGATCAGGGCGCGAACACCGGGGAGCTGTTTTTT. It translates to CASSLDQGANTGELFF.

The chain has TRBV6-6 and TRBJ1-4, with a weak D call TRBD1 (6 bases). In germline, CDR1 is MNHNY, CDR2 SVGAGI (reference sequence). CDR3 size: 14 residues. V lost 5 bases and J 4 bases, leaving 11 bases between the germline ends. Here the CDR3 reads CASSKQGVNEKLFF. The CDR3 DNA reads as TGTGCCAGCAGTAAACAGGGAGTTAATGAAAAACTGTTTTTT.

Here the CDR3 DNA reads TGTGCCAGCACAACGCGGGGGGACGGTATGGATACGCAGTATTTT. It codes for CASTTRGDGMDTQYF. The chain uses TRBV9 and TRBJ2-3; 8 bases fit TRBD2. Trimming cost V 6 bases and J 6 bases; bases outside gene matches: 12. Germline V gene lookup returns CDR1 SGDLS and CDR2 YYNGEE. CDR3 size: 15 residues.

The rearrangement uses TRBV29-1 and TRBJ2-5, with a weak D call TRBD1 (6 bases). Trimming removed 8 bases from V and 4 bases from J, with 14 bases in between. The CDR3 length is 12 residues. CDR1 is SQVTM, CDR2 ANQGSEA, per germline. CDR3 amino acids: CSSLTGRETQYF. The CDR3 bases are TGCAGCTCTCTCACAGGGAGAGAGACCCAGTACTTC. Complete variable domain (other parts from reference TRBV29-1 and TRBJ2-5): SAVISQKPSRDICQRGTSLTIQCQVDSQVTMMFWYRQQPGQSLTLIATANQGSEATYESGFVIDKFPISRPNLTFSTLTVSNMSPEDSSIYLCSSLTGRETQYFGPGTRLLVL.

The CDR3: CASSPIDKWDQPQHF. CDR3 bases: TGCGCCAGCAGCCCCATCGACAAATGGGATCAGCCCCAGCATTTT. This chain connects TRBV4-1 to TRBJ1-5, with unresolved D. The germline CDR1 and CDR2 sequences are MGHRA and YSYEKL. This CDR3 spans 15 amino acids. Trimming took off 4 bases at V and 5 bases at J, with 15 bases between the two ends.

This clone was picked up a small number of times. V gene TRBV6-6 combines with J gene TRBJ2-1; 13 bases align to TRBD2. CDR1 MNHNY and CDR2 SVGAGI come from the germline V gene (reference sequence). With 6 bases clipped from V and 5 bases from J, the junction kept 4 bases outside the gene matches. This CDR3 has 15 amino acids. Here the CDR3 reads CASRAGTSGNNEQFF. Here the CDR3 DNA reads TGTGCCAGCAGGGCCGGGACTAGCGGGAACAATGAGCAGTTCTTC.

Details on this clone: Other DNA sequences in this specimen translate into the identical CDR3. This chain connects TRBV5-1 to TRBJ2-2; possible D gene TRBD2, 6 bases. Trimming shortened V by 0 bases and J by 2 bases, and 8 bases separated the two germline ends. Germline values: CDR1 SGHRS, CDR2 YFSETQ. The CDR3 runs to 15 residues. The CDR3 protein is CASSLVGGNTGELFF. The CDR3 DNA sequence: TGCGCCAGCAGCTTGGTCGGGGGAAACACCGGGGAGCTGTTTTTT.

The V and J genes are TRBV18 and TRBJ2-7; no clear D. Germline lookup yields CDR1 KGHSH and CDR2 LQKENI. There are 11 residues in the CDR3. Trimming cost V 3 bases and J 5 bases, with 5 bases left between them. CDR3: CASSPRDEQYF. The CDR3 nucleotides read TGTGCCAGCTCACCCCGGGACGAGCAGTACTTC.

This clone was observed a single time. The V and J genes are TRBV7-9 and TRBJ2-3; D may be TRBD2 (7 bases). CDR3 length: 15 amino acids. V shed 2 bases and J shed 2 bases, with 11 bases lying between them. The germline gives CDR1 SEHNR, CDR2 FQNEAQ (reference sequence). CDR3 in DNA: TGTGCCAGCAGCTTATCGGGGGGCCTCACAGATACGCAGTATTTT. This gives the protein CASSLSGGLTDTQYF.

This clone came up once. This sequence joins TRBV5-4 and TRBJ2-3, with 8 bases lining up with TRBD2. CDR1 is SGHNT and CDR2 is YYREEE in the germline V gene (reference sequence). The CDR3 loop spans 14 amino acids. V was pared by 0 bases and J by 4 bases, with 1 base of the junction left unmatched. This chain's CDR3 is CASSLERGSDTQYF. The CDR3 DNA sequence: TGTGCCAGCAGCTTGGAGCGGGGGTCAGATACGCAGTATTTT.

The CDR3 coding sequence is TGTGCCAGTAGTATCCGGGCAGGGGGGATTCTTTTCTCCTATAATTCACCCCTCCACTTT. This sequence encodes CASSIRAGGILFSYNSPLHF. The chain joins TRBV19 to TRBJ1-6, with 7 positions matching TRBD1. CDR1 LNHDA and CDR2 SQIVND come from the germline V gene (reference sequence). The junction had 14 bases not matched to a gene; V was cut back by 3 bases and J by 0 bases. The CDR3 contains 20 residues. Combining the CDR3 with reference TRBV19 and TRBJ1-6 gives the whole variable domain DGGITQSPKYLFRKEGQNVTLSCEQNLNHDAMYWYRQDPGQGLRLIYYSQIVNDFQKGDIAEGYSVSREKKESFPLTVTSAQKNPTAFYLCASSIRAGGILFSYNSPLHFGNGTRLTVT.

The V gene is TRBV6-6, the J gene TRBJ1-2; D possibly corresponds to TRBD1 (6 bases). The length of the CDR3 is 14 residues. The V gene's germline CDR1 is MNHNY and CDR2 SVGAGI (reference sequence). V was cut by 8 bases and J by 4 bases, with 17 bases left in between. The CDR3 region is CASGGAGAPYGYTF. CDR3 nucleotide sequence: TGTGCCAGCGGGGGGGCAGGGGCCCCCTATGGCTACACCTTC.

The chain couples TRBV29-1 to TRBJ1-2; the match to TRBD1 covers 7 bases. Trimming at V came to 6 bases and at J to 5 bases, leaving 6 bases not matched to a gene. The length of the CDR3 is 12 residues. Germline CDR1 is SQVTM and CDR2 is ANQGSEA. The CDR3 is CSVRGQFYGYTF. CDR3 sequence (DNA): TGCAGCGTGAGGGGACAGTTTTATGGCTACACCTTC.

The CDR3 region is CASSFPHGLMNTEAFF. DNA for the CDR3: TGTGCCAGCAGTTTTCCTCATGGACTTATGAACACTGAAGCTTTCTTT. The chain combines TRBV6-2 or TRBV6-3 with TRBJ1-1, with no clear D. Between the trimmed V and J ends, which lost 4 bases and 0 bases, there was a span of 15 bases. Germline V gives CDR1 MNHEY, CDR2 SVGEGT. There are 16 residues in the CDR3.

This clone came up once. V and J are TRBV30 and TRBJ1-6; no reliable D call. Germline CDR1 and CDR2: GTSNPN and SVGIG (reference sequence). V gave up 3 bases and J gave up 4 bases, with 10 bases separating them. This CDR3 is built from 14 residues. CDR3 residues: CAWRITEYNSPLHF. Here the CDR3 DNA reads TGTGCCTGGAGGATTACGGAGTATAATTCACCCCTCCACTTT.

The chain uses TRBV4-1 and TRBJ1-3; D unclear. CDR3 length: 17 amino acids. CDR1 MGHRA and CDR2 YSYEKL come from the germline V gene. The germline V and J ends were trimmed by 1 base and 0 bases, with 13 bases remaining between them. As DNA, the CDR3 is TGCGCCAGCAGCCAAGTGGGGAGGCAGAACTCTGGAAACACCATATATTTT. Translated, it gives CASSQVGRQNSGNTIYF.

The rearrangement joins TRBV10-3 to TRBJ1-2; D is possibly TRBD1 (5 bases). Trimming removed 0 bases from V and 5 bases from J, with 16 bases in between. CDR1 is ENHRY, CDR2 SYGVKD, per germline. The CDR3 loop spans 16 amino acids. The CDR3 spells CAISESTGREGYGYTF. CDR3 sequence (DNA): TGTGCCATCAGTGAGTCGACGGGGCGGGAGGGATATGGCTACACCTTC.

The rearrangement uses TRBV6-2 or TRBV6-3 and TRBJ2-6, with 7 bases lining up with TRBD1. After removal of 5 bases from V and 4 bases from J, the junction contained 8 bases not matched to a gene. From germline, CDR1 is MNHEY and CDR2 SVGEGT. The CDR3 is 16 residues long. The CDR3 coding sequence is TGTGCCAGCAGTCGCCTGACAGGGCCCGGGGCCAACGTCCTGACTTTC. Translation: CASSRLTGPGANVLTF.

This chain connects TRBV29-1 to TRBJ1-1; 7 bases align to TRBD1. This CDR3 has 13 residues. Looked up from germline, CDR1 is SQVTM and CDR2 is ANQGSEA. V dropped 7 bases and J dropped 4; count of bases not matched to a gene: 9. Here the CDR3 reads CSGDNRGTTEAFF. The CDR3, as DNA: TGCAGCGGGGACAACAGGGGTACCACTGAAGCTTTCTTT.

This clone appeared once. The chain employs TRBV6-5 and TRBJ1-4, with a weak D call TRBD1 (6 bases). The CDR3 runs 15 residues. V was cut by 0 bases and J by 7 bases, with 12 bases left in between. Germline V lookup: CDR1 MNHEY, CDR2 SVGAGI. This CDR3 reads CASSYSREGGEKLFF. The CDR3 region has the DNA TGTGCCAGCAGTTACTCCCGGGAGGGGGGTGAAAAACTGTTTTTT.

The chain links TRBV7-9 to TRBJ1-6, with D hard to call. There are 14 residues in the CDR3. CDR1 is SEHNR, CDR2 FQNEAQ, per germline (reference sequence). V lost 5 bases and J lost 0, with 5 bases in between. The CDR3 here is CASSRGSYNSPLHF. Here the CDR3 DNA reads TGTGCCAGCAGCCGGGGCTCCTATAATTCACCCCTCCACTTT.

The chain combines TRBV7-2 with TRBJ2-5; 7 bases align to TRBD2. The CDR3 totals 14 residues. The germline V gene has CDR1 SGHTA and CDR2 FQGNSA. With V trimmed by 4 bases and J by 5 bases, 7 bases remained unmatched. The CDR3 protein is CASSSWTRDETQYF. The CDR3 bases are TGTGCCAGCAGCTCCTGGACTAGGGACGAGACCCAGTACTTC.

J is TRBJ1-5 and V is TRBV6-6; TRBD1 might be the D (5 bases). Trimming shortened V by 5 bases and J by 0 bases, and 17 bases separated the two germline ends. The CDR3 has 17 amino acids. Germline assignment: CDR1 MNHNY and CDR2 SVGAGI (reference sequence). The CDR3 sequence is CASSLRGIQGSNQPQHF. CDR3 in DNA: TGTGCCAGCAGTCTCCGGGGGATTCAGGGTAGCAATCAGCCCCAGCATTTT.

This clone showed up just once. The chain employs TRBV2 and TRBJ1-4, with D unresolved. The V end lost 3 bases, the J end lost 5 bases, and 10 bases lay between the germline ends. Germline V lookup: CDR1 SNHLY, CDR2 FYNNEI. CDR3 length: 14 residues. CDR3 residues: CASSDGGGNEKLFF. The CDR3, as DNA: TGTGCCAGCAGTGACGGAGGAGGGAATGAAAAACTGTTTTTT. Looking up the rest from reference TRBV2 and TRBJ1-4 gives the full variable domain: EPEVTQTPSHQVTQMGQEVILRCVPISNHLYFYWYRQILGQKVEFLVSFYNNEISEKSEIFDDQFSVERPDGSNFTLKIRSTKLEDSAMYFCASSDGGGNEKLFFGSGTQLSVL.